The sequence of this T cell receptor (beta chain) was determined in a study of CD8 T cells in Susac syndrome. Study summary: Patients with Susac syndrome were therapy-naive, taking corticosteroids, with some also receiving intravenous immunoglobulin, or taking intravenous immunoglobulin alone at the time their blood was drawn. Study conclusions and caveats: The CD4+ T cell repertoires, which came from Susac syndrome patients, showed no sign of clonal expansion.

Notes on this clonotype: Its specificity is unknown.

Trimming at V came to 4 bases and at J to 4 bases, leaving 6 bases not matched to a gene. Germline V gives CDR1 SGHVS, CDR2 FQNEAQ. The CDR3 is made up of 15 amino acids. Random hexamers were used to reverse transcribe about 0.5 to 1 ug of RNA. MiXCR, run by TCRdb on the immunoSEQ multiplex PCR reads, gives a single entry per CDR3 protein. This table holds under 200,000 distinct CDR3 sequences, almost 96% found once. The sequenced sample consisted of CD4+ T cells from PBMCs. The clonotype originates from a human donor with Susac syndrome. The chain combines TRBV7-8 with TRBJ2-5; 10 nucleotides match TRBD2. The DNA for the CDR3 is TGTGCCAGCAGCTACAGCGGGGGGGCGGGAGAGACCCAGTACTTC. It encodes CASSYSGGAGETQYF.